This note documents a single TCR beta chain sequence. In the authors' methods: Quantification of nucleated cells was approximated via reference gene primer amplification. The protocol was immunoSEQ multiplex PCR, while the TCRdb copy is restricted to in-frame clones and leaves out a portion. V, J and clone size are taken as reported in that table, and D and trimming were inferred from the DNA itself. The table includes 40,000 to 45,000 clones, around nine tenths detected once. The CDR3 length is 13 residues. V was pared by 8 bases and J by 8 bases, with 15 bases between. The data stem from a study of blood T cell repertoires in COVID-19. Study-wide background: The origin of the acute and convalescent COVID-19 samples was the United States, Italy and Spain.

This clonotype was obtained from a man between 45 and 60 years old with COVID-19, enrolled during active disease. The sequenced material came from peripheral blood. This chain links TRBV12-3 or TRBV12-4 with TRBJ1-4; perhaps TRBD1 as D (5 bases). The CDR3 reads CASRGGMGEKLFF. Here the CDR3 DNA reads TGTGCCAGCCGGGGGGGTATGGGAGAAAAACTGTTTTTT.